This T cell receptor (beta chain) was sequenced in a study of blood T cells in healthy people across ages. Samples had at least 7 million PBMCs isolated from them. The second PCR ran about 6 to 12 cycles with a sample-barcoded 5' primer and J-beta primers. TCRdb reprocessed the 5' RACE reads with MiXCR, giving one entry per CDR3 protein. The sample holds hundreds of thousands of distinct CDR3 sequences, 45% to 70% seen once. The CDR3 has 11 amino acids. Trimming cost V 7 bases and J 6 bases, with 10 bases left between them. The germline V gene has CDR1 SQVTM and CDR2 ANQGSEA. The specimen sequenced was blood. The TCR sequence derives from a man aged 35-49 years in good health. V is TRBV29-1 and J is TRBJ2-1; D is undetermined. The CDR3 sequence is CSARIGNEQFF. The CDR3 DNA sequence: TGCAGCGCCCGGATTGGCAATGAGCAGTTCTTC.